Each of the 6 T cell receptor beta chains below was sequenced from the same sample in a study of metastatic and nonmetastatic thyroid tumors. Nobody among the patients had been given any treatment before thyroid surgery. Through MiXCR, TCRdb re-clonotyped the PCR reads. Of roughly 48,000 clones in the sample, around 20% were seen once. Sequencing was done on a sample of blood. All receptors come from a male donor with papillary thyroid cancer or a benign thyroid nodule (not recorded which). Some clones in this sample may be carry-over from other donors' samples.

In nucleotides, the CDR3 is TGTGCCAGCAGGGATCCGACAGTAGCTAAATCACCCCTCCACTTT. Amino acid sequence: CASRDPTVAKSPLHF. This chain connects TRBV2 to TRBJ1-6, with D possibly matching TRBD1 (5 bases). The germline V gene encodes CDR1 SNHLY and CDR2 FYNNEI. This CDR3 has 15 residues. Trimming cost V 6 bases and J 10 bases, with 19 bases left between them.

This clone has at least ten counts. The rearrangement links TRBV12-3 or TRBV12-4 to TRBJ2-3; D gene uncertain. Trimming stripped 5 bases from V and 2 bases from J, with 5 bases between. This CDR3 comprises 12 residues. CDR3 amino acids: CASSRSTDTQYF. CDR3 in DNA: TGTGCCAGCAGTAGGTCCACAGATACGCAGTATTTT.

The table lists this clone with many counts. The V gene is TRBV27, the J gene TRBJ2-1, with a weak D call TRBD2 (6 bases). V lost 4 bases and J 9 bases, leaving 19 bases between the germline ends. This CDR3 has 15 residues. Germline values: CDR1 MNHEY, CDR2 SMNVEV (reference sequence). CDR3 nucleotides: TGTGCCAGCAGTTGGAGGGGACTCCCGCCCAGTGAGCAGTTCTTC. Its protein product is CASSWRGLPPSEQFF.

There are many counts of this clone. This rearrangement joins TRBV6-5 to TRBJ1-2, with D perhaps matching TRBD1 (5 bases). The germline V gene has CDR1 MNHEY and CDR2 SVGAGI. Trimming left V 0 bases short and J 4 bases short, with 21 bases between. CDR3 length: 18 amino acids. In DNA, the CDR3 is TGTGCCAGCAGTTACTCAGGGGCCCGGATTAGGGGCGCCTATGGCTACACCTTC. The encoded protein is CASSYSGARIRGAYGYTF.

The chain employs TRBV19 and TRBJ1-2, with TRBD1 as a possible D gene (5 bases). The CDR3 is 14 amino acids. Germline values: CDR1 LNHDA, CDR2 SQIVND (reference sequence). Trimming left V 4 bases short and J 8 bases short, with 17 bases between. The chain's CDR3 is CASSSDFRVRGYTF. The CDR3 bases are TGTGCCAGTAGTAGCGATTTCAGGGTCAGAGGCTACACCTTC.

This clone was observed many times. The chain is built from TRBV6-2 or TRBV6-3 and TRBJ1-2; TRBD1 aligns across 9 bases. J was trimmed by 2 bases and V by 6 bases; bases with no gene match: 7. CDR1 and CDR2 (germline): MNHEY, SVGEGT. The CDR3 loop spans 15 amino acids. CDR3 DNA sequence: TGTGCCAGCAGGGGGACAGGGTCGGGCAACTATGGCTACACCTTC. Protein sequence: CASRGTGSGNYGYTF.